This T cell receptor beta chain is from a study of CD8 T cells in ankylosing spondylitis. TCRdb re-called the 5' RACE reads through MiXCR, storing one row per CDR3 protein. The table includes under 250,000 distinct CDR3 sequences, approximately 8% detected once. Study-level points and caveats: Characteristic, it appeared, of ankylosing spondylitis blood was a TCR beta motif of roughly 8 highly homologous variants. Relatively rare in peripheral blood, disease-linked clones were also CD8+.

This clonotype was recorded at least ten times. Antigen specificity is unknown. There are 15 residues in the CDR3. Germline V lookup: CDR1 SGHRS, CDR2 YFSETQ. The junction had 3 bases not matched to a gene; V was cut back by 0 bases and J by 3 bases. This chain joins TRBV5-1 and TRBJ2-3; 8 bases match TRBD2. Material for sequencing was blood, either unsorted or a sorted T cell fraction (not recorded which). The clonotype comes from a female donor with ankylosing spondylitis or in good health (not recorded which). CDR3 nucleotide sequence: TGCGCCAGCAGCTTGGGCGGCGGGAGGACAGATACGCAGTATTTT. Amino acid sequence: CASSLGGGRTDTQYF.